Below, one TCR beta chain is given with its context. What antigen it recognizes has not been identified. One base away there is no much larger clone; base qualities are not given. The library was made by the immunoSEQ multiplex PCR assay. Drawn from immuneACCESS, this table holds only the in-frame rearrangements with V and J called that TCRdb kept. Clones are partly lost; checked studies trace under half to an unresolved V gene and leave the rest unexplained. Counted in this sample were 60,000 to 90,000 clones; around 97% of them appeared once. The biggest ten clones account for around 0.2% of the sample. This sample is drawn from a study of technical replicates of blood from several donors listed by TCRdb under 2017. V lost 6 bases and J lost 7 bases; the stretch between them is 7 bases long. For CDR1 and CDR2, the germline V gene lists MDHEN and SYDVKM. Taken from cysteine to phenylalanine, the CDR3 has 11 residues. Solely the CDR3 DNA is kept, with 33 bases framed from the first base.

Input material: T cells isolated from PBMCs. The receptor chain draws on TRBV28 and TRBJ1-5, with no D gene named confidently. The receptor was derived from a human donor in good health. This receptor carries the CDR3 CASSSFQPQHF. DNA sequence: TGTGCCAGCAGCTCCTTCCAGCCCCAGCATTTT.